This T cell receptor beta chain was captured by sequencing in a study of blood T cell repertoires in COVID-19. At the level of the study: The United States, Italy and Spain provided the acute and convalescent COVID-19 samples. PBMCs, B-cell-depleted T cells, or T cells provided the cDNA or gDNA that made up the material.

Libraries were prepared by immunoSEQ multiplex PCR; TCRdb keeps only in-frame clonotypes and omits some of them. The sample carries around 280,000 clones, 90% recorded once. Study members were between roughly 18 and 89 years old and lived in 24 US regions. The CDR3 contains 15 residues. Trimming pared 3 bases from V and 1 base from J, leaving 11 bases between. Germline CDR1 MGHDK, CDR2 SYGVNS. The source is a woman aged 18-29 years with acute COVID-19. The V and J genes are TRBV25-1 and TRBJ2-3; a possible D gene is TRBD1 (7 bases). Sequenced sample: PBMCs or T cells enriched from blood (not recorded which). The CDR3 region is CASSDQGGGTDTQYF. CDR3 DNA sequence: TGTGCCAGCAGTGATCAGGGGGGAGGCACAGATACGCAGTATTTT.